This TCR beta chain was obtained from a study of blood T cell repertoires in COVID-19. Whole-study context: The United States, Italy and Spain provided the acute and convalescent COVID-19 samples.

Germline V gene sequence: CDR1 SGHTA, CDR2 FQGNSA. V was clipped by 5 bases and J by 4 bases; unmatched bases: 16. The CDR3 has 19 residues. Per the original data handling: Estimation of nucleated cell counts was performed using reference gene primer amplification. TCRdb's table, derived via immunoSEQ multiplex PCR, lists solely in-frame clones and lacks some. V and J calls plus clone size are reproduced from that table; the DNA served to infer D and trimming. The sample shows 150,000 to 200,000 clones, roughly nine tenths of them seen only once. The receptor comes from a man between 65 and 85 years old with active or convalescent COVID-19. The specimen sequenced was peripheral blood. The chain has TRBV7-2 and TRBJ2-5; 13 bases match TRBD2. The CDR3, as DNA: TGTGCCAGCAGCCTCTCCCGACTAGCGGGAGGATTGGGGGGAGAGACCCAGTACTTC. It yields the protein CASSLSRLAGGLGGETQYF.